The present entry profiles one T cell receptor (beta chain) with its context. The entry originates in a study of blood T cell repertoires in COVID-19. The wider study: Whether acute or convalescent, the COVID-19 samples came from the United States, Italy and Spain. PBMCs, B-cell-depleted T cells, or T cells were the source of the cDNA or gDNA that made up the material.

The V and J ends lost 7 bases and 0 bases, in that order; junction bases with no gene match: 9. The CDR3 length is 16 residues. The germline CDR1 and CDR2 sequences are LNHDA and SQIVND (reference sequence). Per the authors' pipeline: Quantification of nucleated cells was approximated via reference gene primer amplification. TCRdb keeps only in-frame clones here, not all; method: immunoSEQ multiplex PCR. V, J and clone size are those of that table, while D and trimming were read from the DNA. The sample comprises around 100,000 clones, roughly 80% of which are singletons, and nearly 25% rests with the top ten.

This chain uses TRBV19 with TRBJ1-3; 7 nucleotides line up with TRBD1. The sequencing input was peripheral blood. The sequence came from a human donor in a cohort sampled during active COVID-19. The CDR3 nucleotides read TGTGCCAGTACGAGGGACAGCCCGAGCTCTGGAAACACCATATATTTT. Amino acids: CASTRDSPSSGNTIYF.